Below, 19 T cell receptor beta chains from the same sample are listed, as sequenced in a study of beta chain features in type 1 diabetes. cDNA synthesis used the whole RNA isolate, giving expressed TCRB sequences. Data came from immunoSEQ multiplex PCR; TCRdb stores just in-frame clones and leaves some out. The table records hundreds of thousands of clones, approximately 10% of them present only once. Sequenced sample: naive CD4+ T cells from blood. Receptors originate from a woman younger than 45 in good health.

This clone occurred a few times. The genes are TRBV9 and TRBJ2-1; possible D gene TRBD2, 6 bases. CDR3 length: 15 residues. V was pared by 4 bases and J by 4 bases, with 15 bases between. Germline V CDR1 and CDR2: SGDLS, YYNGEE. The DNA of the CDR3 is TGTGCCAGCAGCCCGCGGGGAGCGGAGTACAATGAGCAGTTCTTC. Translating it yields CASSPRGAEYNEQFF.

The gene calls are TRBV27 and TRBJ1-1; 7 bases line up with TRBD1. Germline assignment: CDR1 MNHEY and CDR2 SMNVEV (reference sequence). This CDR3 comprises 13 residues. The J segment lost 1 base and the V segment lost 5 bases, leaving 1 base of the junction unmatched. The CDR3 sequence: CASSDRENTEAFF. CDR3 in DNA: TGTGCCAGCAGTGACAGGGAGAACACTGAAGCTTTCTTT.

CDR3 coding DNA: TGTGCCAGCAGCTTCACAGGGGTCTACGAGCAGTACTTC. Protein product: CASSFTGVYEQYF. This chain uses TRBV7-9 with TRBJ2-7, with 7 bases aligning to TRBD1. The CDR3 runs to 13 residues. V was pared by 3 bases and J by 3 bases, with 2 bases of the junction left unmatched. In germline, CDR1 is SEHNR, CDR2 FQNEAQ (reference sequence). Combining the CDR3 with reference TRBV7-9 and TRBJ2-7 gives the whole variable domain DTGVSQNPRHKITKRGQNVTFRCDPISEHNRLYWYRQTLGQGPEFLTYFQNEAQLEKSRLLSDRFSAERPKGSFSTLEIQRTEQGDSAMYLCASSFTGVYEQYFGPGTRLTVT.

The V and J genes are TRBV5-1 and TRBJ2-1; 7 nucleotides agree with TRBD1. V trimming: 3 bases; J trimming: 3 bases; junction bases outside the gene matches: 6. CDR1 is SGHRS, CDR2 YFSETQ, per germline. The CDR3 runs to 15 residues. This CDR3 reads CASSSSGQLYNEQFF. CDR3 sequence (DNA): TGCGCCAGCAGCTCCTCGGGACAGCTCTACAATGAGCAGTTCTTC.

Comment on this clone: At the DNA level, this CDR3 is encoded by other sequences in the same sample as well. This chain uses TRBV18 with TRBJ2-7; D is perhaps TRBD2 (5 bases). The germline V and J ends were trimmed by 5 bases and 3 bases, with 8 bases remaining between them. The CDR3 length is 12 residues. Germline CDR1 and CDR2: KGHSH and LQKENI. The CDR3, as DNA: TGTGCCAGCTCAGGAACTAGCTACGAGCAGTACTTC. This codes for CASSGTSYEQYF.

The chain is built from TRBV30 and TRBJ2-1; D ambiguous. Germline V gene lookup returns CDR1 GTSNPN and CDR2 SVGIG (reference sequence). This CDR3 contains 13 residues. Trimming took off 7 bases at V and 0 bases at J, with 10 bases between the two ends. CDR3 residues: CALNRGSYNEQFF. CDR3 nucleotides: TGTGCCTTAAACCGCGGCTCCTACAATGAGCAGTTCTTC.

This clone has just a few counts. J is TRBJ2-3 and V is TRBV7-2, with D tentatively TRBD1 (5 bases). Germline loops: CDR1 SGHTA, CDR2 FQGNSA. V was clipped by 2 bases and J by 2 bases, with 17 bases between them. The CDR3 is made up of 17 amino acids. CDR3: CASSLTQGSRITDTQYF. CDR3 nucleotide sequence: TGTGCCAGCAGCTTAACTCAGGGTAGCCGCATCACAGATACGCAGTATTTT.

CDR3 amino acids: CASSLMQQSSGANVLTF. The CDR3 coding sequence is TGTGCCAGCTCACTCATGCAACAGAGCTCTGGGGCCAACGTCCTGACTTTC. V usage is TRBV18 and J usage is TRBJ2-6, with D uncertain. The V end was cut by 4 bases, the J end by 0 bases, with 13 bases between. The CDR3 extends over 17 amino acids. In germline, CDR1 is KGHSH, CDR2 LQKENI.

This clone has only a few counts. This chain uses TRBV29-1 with TRBJ1-3; unclear D gene. Trimming removed 3 bases at V and 4 bases at J, with 4 bases between. This CDR3 spans 11 amino acids. CDR1 and CDR2 (germline): SQVTM, ANQGSEA. The CDR3 spells CSVDQGNTIYF. CDR3 DNA sequence: TGCAGCGTTGATCAAGGAAACACCATATATTTT.

This clone came up a few times. The chain combines TRBV6-1 with TRBJ2-7; D gene uncertain. The CDR3 spans 12 residues. Per the germline V gene, CDR1 is MNHNS and CDR2 is SASEGT. Trimming stripped 2 bases from V and 3 bases from J, with 5 bases between. CDR3 DNA: TGTGCCAGCAGTGAATTGCGCTACGAGCAGTACTTC. This translates into CASSELRYEQYF.

CDR3 in DNA: TGTGCCAGCAGCATCTCCTCCACGGGAGTGGGTGGGGAGACCCAGTACTTC. Translation: CASSISSTGVGGETQYF. The chain has TRBV5-8 and TRBJ2-5, with a tentative D call TRBD2 (6 bases). The CDR3 sequence is 17 residues long. In germline, CDR1 is SGHTS, CDR2 YDEGEE. Trimming stripped 4 bases from V and 5 bases from J, with 24 bases between.

The V and J genes are TRBV25-1 and TRBJ1-5; possibly TRBD1 for D (6 bases). The CDR3 consists of 15 residues. CDR1 is MGHDK, CDR2 SYGVNS, per germline. Trimming left V 2 bases short and J 3 bases short, with 11 bases between. The chain's CDR3 is CASSEGDTNNQPQHF. CDR3 bases: TGTGCCAGCAGTGAAGGGGACACAAACAATCAGCCCCAGCATTTT.

This clone has only a few counts. V usage is TRBV9 and J usage is TRBJ2-1; 11 positions agree with TRBD2. Germline V lookup: CDR1 SGDLS, CDR2 YYNGEE. The CDR3 loop spans 14 amino acids. The ends lost 4 bases at V and 10 bases at J; junction bases unmatched: 7. CDR3 amino acids: CASSPGLAETEQFF. The CDR3 region has the DNA TGTGCCAGCAGCCCGGGACTAGCGGAAACCGAGCAGTTCTTC.

Only a few counts were recorded for this clone. The chain joins TRBV7-9 to TRBJ1-1; D not certain. CDR3 size: 14 residues. CDR1 and CDR2 from the germline V gene are SEHNR and FQNEAQ (reference sequence). Trimming removed 2 bases at V and 6 bases at J, with 13 bases between. For the CDR3, the DNA is TGTGCCAGCAGCTTACGGGAGGATACCCCTGAAGCTTTCTTT. This encodes CASSLREDTPEAFF.

The chain uses TRBV5-8 and TRBJ2-2; D possibly corresponds to TRBD1 (6 bases). V shed 3 bases and J shed 6 bases, with 9 bases lying between them. The CDR3 has 13 residues. CDR1 is SGHTS, CDR2 YDEGEE, per germline. CDR3 sequence reads: CASSSYRAGELFF. The CDR3 nucleotides read TGTGCCAGCAGCTCTTACAGGGCCGGGGAGCTGTTTTTT. The full variable domain, completed using reference TRBV5-8 and TRBJ2-2, is EAGVTQSPTHLIKTRGQQATLRCSPISGHTSVYWYQQALGLGLQFLLWYDEGEERNRGNFPPRFSGRQFPNYSSELNVNALELEDSALYLCASSSYRAGELFFGEGSRLTVL.

Worth noting for this clone: This same CDR3 is encoded by further DNA sequences in the sample. The chain couples TRBV18 to TRBJ2-2, with 8 bases aligning to TRBD1. Trimming removed 3 bases from V and 0 bases from J; junction bases left unmatched: 0. The CDR3 contains 15 residues. Germline V gene data show CDR1 as KGHSH and CDR2 as LQKENI. The chain's CDR3 is CASSPGQANTGELFF. CDR3 sequence (DNA): TGTGCCAGCTCACCGGGACAGGCGAACACCGGGGAGCTGTTTTTT. The full variable domain, in which reference TRBV18 and TRBJ2-2 provide the parts outside the CDR3, is NAGVMQNPRHLVRRRGQEARLRCSPMKGHSHVYWYRQLPEEGLKFMVYLQKENIIDESGMPKERFSAEFPKEGPSILRIQQVVRGDSAAYFCASSPGQANTGELFFGEGSRLTVL.

The V gene is TRBV4-3, the J gene TRBJ2-3, with D maybe TRBD1 (5 bases). Per germline, CDR1 LGHNA and CDR2 YSLEER. V dropped 0 bases and J dropped 8 bases, with 15 bases sitting between them. CDR3 length: 15 residues. CDR3 nucleotides: TGCGCCAGCAGCCAAGATCCGTCCAATCAGGGTACGCAGTATTTT. Its translation is CASSQDPSNQGTQYF.

This chain joins TRBV7-9 and TRBJ2-7, with a tentative D call TRBD2 (6 bases). Germline assignment: CDR1 SEHNR and CDR2 FQNEAQ (reference sequence). The CDR3 runs to 14 residues. Between the trimmed V and J ends, which lost 3 bases and 0 bases, there was a span of 9 bases. This CDR3 reads CASSLGLDSYEQYF. For the CDR3, the DNA is TGTGCCAGCAGCTTGGGACTCGACTCCTACGAGCAGTACTTC.

This clone has a handful of counts. The J gene is TRBJ2-1, the V gene TRBV25-1; 7 bases match TRBD2. After removal of 1 base from V and 4 bases from J, the junction contained 4 bases not matched to a gene. The CDR3 length is 15 residues. Germline CDR1 reads MGHDK; CDR2 reads SYGVNS. CDR3 sequence: CASSESKRGYNEQFF. CDR3 nucleotide sequence: TGTGCCAGCAGTGAATCCAAGCGGGGTTACAATGAGCAGTTCTTC.